This T cell receptor (beta chain) appears in the sequencing data of a study of CD8+ T cells in alopecia areata. V was pared by 4 bases and J by 5 bases, with 10 bases of the junction left unmatched. The germline V gene has CDR1 SGHRS and CDR2 YFSETQ. The CDR3 extends over 15 amino acids. Following RNA extraction, reverse transcription yielded cDNA that acted as the sequencing template. TCRdb's copy holds only in-frame clones and misses some; the assay was immunoSEQ multiplex PCR. The table has about 130,000 clones, about 50% seen once. The chain couples TRBV5-1 to TRBJ2-7; TRBD1 agrees at 9 bases. The starting material was CD8+ T cells sorted from blood, obtained at week 0. This TCR was sampled from a human donor with alopecia areata. CDR3 amino acids: CASSIRQGVPNEQYF. CDR3 nucleotide sequence: TGCGCCAGCAGCATCCGACAGGGGGTTCCCAACGAGCAGTACTTC.